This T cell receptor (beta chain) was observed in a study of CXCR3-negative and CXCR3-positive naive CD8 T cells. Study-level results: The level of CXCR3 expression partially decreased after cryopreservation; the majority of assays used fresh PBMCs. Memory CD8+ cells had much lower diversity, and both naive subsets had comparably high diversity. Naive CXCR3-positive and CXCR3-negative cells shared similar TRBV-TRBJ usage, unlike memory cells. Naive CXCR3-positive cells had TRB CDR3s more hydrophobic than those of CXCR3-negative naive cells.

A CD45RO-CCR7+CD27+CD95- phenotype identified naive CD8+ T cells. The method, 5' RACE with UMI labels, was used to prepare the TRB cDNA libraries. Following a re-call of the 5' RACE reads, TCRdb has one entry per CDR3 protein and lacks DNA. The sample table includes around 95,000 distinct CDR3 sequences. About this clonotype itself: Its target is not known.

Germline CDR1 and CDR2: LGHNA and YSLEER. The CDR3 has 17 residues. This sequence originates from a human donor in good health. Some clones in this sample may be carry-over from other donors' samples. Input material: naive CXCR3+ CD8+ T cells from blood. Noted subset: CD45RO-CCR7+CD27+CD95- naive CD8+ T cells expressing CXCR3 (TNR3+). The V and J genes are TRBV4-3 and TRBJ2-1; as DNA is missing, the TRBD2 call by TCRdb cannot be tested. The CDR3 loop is CASSQGILAGAFGEQFF.